This T cell receptor (beta chain) was sequenced for a study of shared clonotypes between healthy human individuals. Using immunoSEQ multiplex PCR, the repertoire was profiled, and TCRdb retains in-frame clones only, with some absent. The sample lists more than 2,000,000 clones; approximately 90% were seen once. Study-level results: The study's rarefaction showed incomplete sorted-subset sequencing despite large depth. The four-donor shared clonotypes exceeded non-shared clonotypes in generation probability, with non-shared ones scoring lower.

Comment on this clone: Its antigen is undetermined.

The CDR3 is 14 residues long. In germline, CDR1 is SEHNR, CDR2 FQNEAQ (reference sequence). Trimming pared 5 bases from V and 8 bases from J, leaving 18 bases between. Sequenced material: naive CD4+ T cells sorted from blood. Subset described: CD45RA+ positively selected. This clonotype was obtained from a man aged 18-30 years in good health. The V gene is TRBV7-9, the J gene TRBJ1-2; a weak D match, TRBD1 (6 bases). In nucleotides, the CDR3 is TGTGCCAGCAGCCCTACCGGGACATGGGGAGGCTACACCTTC. Translation: CASSPTGTWGGYTF.